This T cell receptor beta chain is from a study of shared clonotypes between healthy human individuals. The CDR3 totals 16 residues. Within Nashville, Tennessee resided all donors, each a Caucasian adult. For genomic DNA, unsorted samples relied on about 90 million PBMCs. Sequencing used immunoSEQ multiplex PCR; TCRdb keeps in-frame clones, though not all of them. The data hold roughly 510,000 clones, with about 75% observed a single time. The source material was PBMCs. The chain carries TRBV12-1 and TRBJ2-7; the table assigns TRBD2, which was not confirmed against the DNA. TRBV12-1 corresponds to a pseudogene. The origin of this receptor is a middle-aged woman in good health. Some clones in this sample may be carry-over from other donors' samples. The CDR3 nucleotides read TGTGCCAGCAGCTACGGGACTAGCGGGGGCGCCTACGAGCAGTACTTC. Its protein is CASSYGTSGGAYEQYF.